Sequencing of this TCR beta chain was carried out in a study of read filtering for tumor transcriptome and immune sequencing (TCRdb year 2020). For the wider study: The cohort consisted of 17 to 20 male and some 15 female patients, with a mean age of 65.9 years and an age range of roughly 40 to 85. Under revised international staging, about eight patients fell into R-ISS I, 15 to 20 into R-ISS II and more than five into R-ISS III. After DNase treatment, whole-transcriptome libraries were prepared with the TruSeq RNA Access Library Prep Kit. TCR-region mapped reads per sample ranged from about 4.05 to 11 million with IR-seq versus only roughly 85 to 1273 with RNA-seq. TCR repertoires obtained by targeted immune repertoire sequencing and by bulk whole-transcriptome sequencing performed on the same bone marrow samples were compared. As a main aim, a read-filtering strategy for immune repertoire data was addressed, with the specific question being whether clonotypes supported by a single read should be removed. The study at large found these results: IR-seq captured clonotypes at much higher depth and more reliably than RNA-seq, and smaller IR-seq throughput sufficed to identify most shared clonotypes. Single-read clonotypes made up around 82% of clonotypes but roughly 3.2% of total reads in IR-seq, and approximately 73% of clonotypes and 44.6% of reads in RNA-seq. The correlation between IR-seq and RNA-seq shared clonotype proportions was increased by removal of single-read clonotypes. Rather than purified T cells, the sorted CD138-negative fraction was a mixed bone marrow immune population.

TCR libraries were constructed from approximately 360 ng RNA using the Immunoverse kit, and molecular barcoded adaptors covering alpha/delta and beta/gamma chains were employed. The same RNA used for transcriptome sequencing was used for TCR library preparation. An Illumina HiSeq 4000 with 2 x 150 cycles was used to sequence the TCR libraries. The paper's data handling went like this. TCR reads were aligned to human V, D, J and C references and assembled into CDR3 clonotypes with MiXCR, including quality filtering and error correction. The tcR package in R was used to analyze clonotype counts and gene usage diversity. For inspection of raw mapping reads, RNA-seq reads were mapped by STAR aligner version 2.5.3a onto GRCh37 of the human genome. To test how sequencing depth affected the clonotypes detected, IR-seq fastq files were randomly downsampled with Seqtk 1.3. TCRdb itself trimmed the public reads at Q25 with fastp, ran MiXCR and retained productive beta chains. Each entry merges the rows of one CDR3 protein and shows their most common DNA and genes. The V and J calls and clone size come from TCRdb's table, not from the authors' own analysis. The sample table records 120,000 or so distinct CDR3 sequences; around 13% of these occur just once. 9.5% to 12% of the sample is held by the ten biggest clonotypes.

This clonotype was counted at least ten times. No antigen is known for it. There are no base qualities to consult, and no much larger clone falls within one base. The CDR3 covers 14 residues, taking in both the cysteine and the phenylalanine. Kept here is only the CDR3 DNA, which spans 42 bases and is read in frame from base 1. Trimming at the junction amounts to 5 bases on V and 0 bases on J, and the germline ends lie 11 bases apart. The germline V gene (reference sequence) gives CDR1 as SEHNR and CDR2 as FQNEAQ. Bone marrow was sampled from every patient at the time of active disease. Bone marrow mononuclear cells were isolated by Ficoll-Hypaque density gradient centrifugation. Myeloma plasma cells were removed and CD138-negative cells were collected by negative selection after labeling with CD138 magnetic microbeads on a MACS separator. The purity of the isolated cells was checked by flow cytometry with CD138 antibodies on an Attune NxT. Total RNA was extracted with TRIzol reagent and quantified with a NanoDrop spectrophotometer. Paired RNA-seq and IR-seq were performed on each patient's CD138-negative bone marrow sample.

The receptor comes from a donor at least 40 years old with multiple myeloma. In this chain, TRBV7-9 is recombined with TRBJ2-7; the best D guess is TRBD1, with 6 bases matching. The sequenced sample consisted of a population of CD138-negative cells sorted from bone marrow. Per the publication, the cell subset or site label means: bone marrow mononuclear cells depleted of CD138+ plasma/myeloma cells by negative magnetic selection. The DNA sequence is as follows: TGTGCCAGCAGCCCTCCAGGGGACTCCTACGAGCAGTACTTC. Protein translation: CASSPPGDSYEQYF.